These 17 T cell receptor beta chains share one sample of origin, sequenced in a study of spatial heterogeneity in lung cancer (dated by TCRdb to the late 2010s). The time point label, read with the paper, signifies: sample taken at primary tumor resection. Libraries were made using 5' RACE. TCRdb records NextSeq 500 as the sequencer. TCRdb reanalyzed the raw reads on its own, using fastp at Q25 for trimming and MiXCR for clone calling, and kept in-frame beta chains. Rows with one shared CDR3 protein collapse into an entry with the most common genes and DNA. This sample is represented by 1,000 to 1,300 distinct CDR3 sequences; about 12% of them were singletons. The ten largest account for roughly 11% of the sample. The starting material was normal lung tissue next to the tumor, obtained at surgery. The source of these receptors is a female donor with early-stage non-small cell lung cancer.

As concerns this clonotype: Because the library targeted alpha chains, this beta chain is an off-target read whose size means little. The chain combines TRBV19 with TRBJ2-5; 7 bases fit TRBD2. The CDR3 length is 13 residues. V shed 5 bases, J shed 2 bases, and the junction held 2 bases outside the gene matches. Looked up from germline, CDR1 is LNHDA and CDR2 is SQIVND (reference sequence). The CDR3 loop is CASSSAGQETQYF. The CDR3 DNA sequence: TGTGCCAGTAGTTCAGCGGGGCAAGAGACCCAGTACTTC. Filled out from reference TRBV19 and TRBJ2-5, the complete variable domain reads DGGITQSPKYLFRKEGQNVTLSCEQNLNHDAMYWYRQDPGQGLRLIYYSQIVNDFQKGDIAEGYSVSREKKESFPLTVTSAQKNPTAFYLCASSSAGQETQYFGPGTRLLVL.

Only one count was recorded for this clonotype. The library was designed around alpha chains, so this beta chain is a stray read whose abundance carries little weight. The rearrangement links TRBV21-1 to TRBJ2-7; TRBD1, the table's D call, was not compared with the DNA. TRBV21-1 is marked as a pseudogene. The CDR3 has 16 residues. The CDR3 reads CASRQGSKIHSYEQYF. CDR3 sequence (DNA): TGTGCCAGCAGGCAGGGGTCCAAAATTCACTCCTACGAGCAGTACTTC.

A few counts support this clonotype. The library was designed around alpha chains, so this beta chain is a stray read whose abundance carries little weight. This chain joins TRBV5-5 and TRBJ2-5; perhaps TRBD2 as D (5 bases). V gave up 4 bases and J gave up 5 bases, with 9 bases separating them. There are 12 residues in the CDR3. Germline V gene data show CDR1 as SGHKS and CDR2 as YYEKEE (reference sequence). CDR3 amino acids: CASSPLEETQYF. The CDR3, as DNA: TGTGCCAGCAGCCCACTAGAGGAGACCCAGTACTTC.

Turning to this clonotype: This beta chain is a stray read from a library made for alpha chains; its abundance is not meaningful. The CDR3 DNA is TGTGCCAGCAGCTCACGGACAGGGGGCTACGAGCAGTACTTC. It codes for CASSSRTGGYEQYF. This rearrangement joins TRBV7-2 to TRBJ2-7, with 10 bases lining up with TRBD1. Germline loops: CDR1 SGHTA, CDR2 FQGNSA. The CDR3 covers 14 residues. The V segment lost 4 bases and the J segment 3 bases; nucleotides outside the gene matches: 3.

In this sample, this clonotype is large. Found in a library prepared for alpha chains, this beta chain is an off-target read, and its abundance has little meaning. The chain couples TRBV5-1 to TRBJ2-5; D ambiguous. V was pared by 3 bases and J by 2 bases, with 8 bases between. The CDR3 is made up of 13 amino acids. Germline CDR1 and CDR2: SGHRS and YFSETQ. The CDR3 nucleotides read TGCGCCAGCAGCTCTACTCCGCAAGAGACCCAGTACTTC. Translation gives CASSSTPQETQYF.

This clonotype is medium-sized. Since it is a stray read in a library aimed at alpha chains, this beta chain has a size that is not meaningful. The CDR3 region has the DNA TGTGCCAGTGGGAAGGGGACAAGCAATCAGCCCCAGCATTTT. Residues: CASGKGTSNQPQHF. The rearrangement joins TRBV19 to TRBJ1-5; D possibly corresponds to TRBD1 (6 bases). Looked up from germline, CDR1 is LNHDA and CDR2 is SQIVND (reference sequence). This CDR3 contains 14 residues. V lost 8 bases and J lost 1, with 12 bases in between.

This clonotype is medium-sized. Because this beta chain is a stray read in a library intended to capture alpha chains, its abundance should not be given much weight. V gene TRBV20-1 combines with J gene TRBJ1-2; D is possibly TRBD1 (6 bases). This CDR3 has 10 residues. CDR1 is DFQATT, CDR2 SNEGSKA, per germline (reference sequence). V shed 5 bases and J shed 7 bases, with 8 bases lying between them. In DNA, the CDR3 is TGCAGTGCTGAGGGGGGTGGCTACACCTTC. This translates into CSAEGGGYTF.

Turning to this clonotype: Because the library targeted alpha chains, this beta chain is an off-target read whose size means little. The genes are TRBV27 and TRBJ2-7, with D possibly TRBD2 on 5 matching bases. Germline CDR1 MNHEY, CDR2 SMNVEV (reference sequence). Trimming removed 4 bases from V and 2 bases from J, with 12 bases in between. The CDR3 is 14 amino acids. The DNA of the CDR3 is TGTGCCAGCAGTTCCACTAGTTTTGCCTACGAGCAGTACTTC. It specifies CASSSTSFAYEQYF.

In its sample, this clonotype is medium-sized. With the library built for alpha chains, this beta chain is off target and its frequency is not meaningful. The chain links TRBV20-1 to TRBJ2-3, with D uncertain. This CDR3 region has 11 residues. CDR1 DFQATT and CDR2 SNEGSKA come from the germline V gene (reference sequence). Trimming took off 5 bases at V and 3 bases at J, with 6 bases between the two ends. CDR3 in amino acids: CSAESTDTQYF. Here the CDR3 DNA reads TGCAGTGCTGAATCGACAGATACGCAGTATTTT.

This clonotype is categorized as large (0.1 to 1%). This beta chain is an off-target read within a library intended for alpha chains, so its frequency means little. The chain combines TRBV7-8 with TRBJ2-7; TRBD1 might be the D (5 bases). With 7 bases removed from V and 3 bases from J, the gap between germline ends came to 13 bases. The CDR3 is made up of 13 amino acids. CDR1 SGHVS and CDR2 FQNEAQ come from the germline V gene. CDR3 sequence (DNA): TGTGCCAGCACCCCGGACACCGACTACGAGCAGTACTTC. Its translation: CASTPDTDYEQYF.

Of note for this clonotype: This beta chain was picked up by a library intended for alpha chains and is off target, so its count carries little meaning. This chain links TRBV6-2 or TRBV6-3 with TRBJ2-3; 8 nucleotides match TRBD1. Losses at the gene ends were 4 bases for V and 6 bases for J; bases not matched to a gene: 9. Germline CDR1 and CDR2: MNHEY and SVGEGT. This CDR3 region has 15 residues. The CDR3 sequence is CASSSHRQGRDTQYF. CDR3 nucleotides: TGTGCCAGCAGTTCCCATCGACAGGGGAGGGATACGCAGTATTTT.

Sample share makes this clonotype medium-sized. This beta chain is a stray read from a library made for alpha chains; its abundance is not meaningful. DNA for the CDR3: TGTGCCAGCAGCAGCGAGACTAGCCAGCAGTACTTC. Translation: CASSSETSQQYF. This chain connects TRBV5-4 to TRBJ2-7; 7 nucleotides align to TRBD2. The CDR3 runs to 12 residues. Trimming cost V 4 bases and J 8 bases; bases outside gene matches: 6. Germline CDR1 and CDR2: SGHNT and YYREEE (reference sequence).

As to this clonotype: A library prepared for alpha chains yielded this beta chain as an off-target read; its size is of little meaning. The chain has TRBV11-2 and TRBJ2-7; D is possibly TRBD2 (6 bases). The CDR3 totals 15 residues. Germline V lookup: CDR1 SGHAT, CDR2 FQNNGV. V shed 3 bases and J shed 7 bases, with 19 bases lying between them. The CDR3 protein is CASSLEGPLGGEQYF. CDR3 nucleotide sequence: TGTGCCAGCAGCTTGGAGGGACCCCTGGGTGGGGAGCAGTACTTC.

This clonotype counts as medium-sized. This beta chain slipped into a library made for alpha chains as a stray read, so its size is not meaningful. V and J are TRBV7-2 and TRBJ2-2; 9 nucleotides match TRBD1. The CDR3 runs to 16 residues. Germline-derived CDR1 and CDR2 are SGHTA and FQGNSA. V was clipped by 4 bases and J by 1 base; unmatched bases: 4. The CDR3 sequence: CASSSRQGGNTGELFF. CDR3 sequence (DNA): TGTGCCAGCAGCTCACGACAGGGGGGGAACACCGGGGAGCTGTTTTTT.

As for this clonotype: This beta chain slipped into a library made for alpha chains as a stray read, so its size is not meaningful. The chain employs TRBV5-1 and TRBJ2-7; D may be TRBD2 (5 bases). Germline V lookup: CDR1 SGHRS, CDR2 YFSETQ. V lost 3 bases, J lost 5 bases, and 18 bases lay in between. The CDR3 is 15 amino acids. As DNA, the CDR3 is TGCGCCAGCAGCTGGCGGGCCGACCGAGCCGACGAGCAGTACTTC. Its protein is CASSWRADRADEQYF.

By share, this clonotype counts as medium-sized. This beta chain slipped into a library made for alpha chains as a stray read, so its size is not meaningful. The rearrangement links TRBV20-1 to TRBJ2-3; D is undetermined. With 0 bases removed from V and 0 bases from J, the gap between germline ends came to 7 bases. Germline values: CDR1 DFQATT, CDR2 SNEGSKA (reference sequence). There are 14 residues in the CDR3. CDR3 amino acids: CSARDLFSTDTQYF. CDR3 in DNA: TGCAGTGCTAGAGATCTCTTTAGCACAGATACGCAGTATTTT.

A few counts support this clonotype. This beta chain appears as a stray read in a library generated for alpha chains; its size is not informative. The genes are TRBV5-1 and TRBJ2-3; 7 nucleotides match TRBD2. CDR1 SGHRS and CDR2 YFSETQ come from the germline V gene. The ends lost 0 bases at V and 11 bases at J; junction bases unmatched: 12. The CDR3 has 15 amino acids. In DNA, the CDR3 is TGCGCCAGCAGCTTGGAGGGCGGGAGTCGATATAGGCAGTATTTT. Translating it yields CASSLEGGSRYRQYF.